Reported below is one T cell receptor (beta chain). Its target is not known. This sample is drawn from a study of siplizumab effects on memory and regulatory T cells. General study points: The suppressive capacity of proliferating Tregs from siplizumab cultures remained unconfirmed. The study found naive T cells seemingly more diverse than memory cells and seemingly major alloresponse contributors.

Clones were sequenced by immunoSEQ multiplex PCR, and TCRdb holds only the in-frame ones, with some missing. The data contain approximately 100,000 clones, about 91% of them singletons. Sequencing used Tregs sorted from blood. This TCR was sampled from a human donor in good health.

This chain's CDR3 is CASSESPGRYNEQFF. The CDR3, as DNA: TGTGCCAGCAGTGAATCCCCAGGCCGCTACAATGAGCAGTTCTTC. The rearrangement links TRBV6-1 to TRBJ2-1; D gene ambiguous. The CDR3 loop spans 15 amino acids. Trimming pared 2 bases from V and 3 bases from J, leaving 11 bases between. Germline V gene data show CDR1 as MNHNS and CDR2 as SASEGT.